The 17 T cell receptor beta chains below were found in one sample sequenced in a study of PD-1 blockade in classical Hodgkin lymphoma. Using immunoSEQ multiplex PCR, the repertoire was profiled, and TCRdb retains in-frame clones only, with some absent. This table has about 13,000 clones, approximately 92% appearing once. The patients all showed relapse after autologous stem cell transplantation, while their brentuximab vedotin exposure varied. This sample comprised peripheral blood mononuclear cells (PBMCs), obtained at baseline. The receptors were sampled from a human donor with classical Hodgkin lymphoma.

This clone has just a few counts. The chain employs TRBV10-3 and TRBJ1-2; D not certain. The CDR3 has 17 residues. Germline lookup yields CDR1 ENHRY and CDR2 SYGVKD. Trimming took off 7 bases at V and 8 bases at J, with 29 bases between the two ends. CDR3 loop: CAINAGQVLSFPEGYTF. The CDR3 nucleotides are TGTGCCATCAATGCGGGTCAGGTCTTGTCGTTCCCGGAGGGCTACACCTTC.

The chain joins TRBV6-9 to TRBJ2-7, with 8 nucleotides matching TRBD1. J gave up 3 bases and V 4 bases, and 8 bases lay outside the gene matches. Germline CDR1 is MNHGY and CDR2 is SVAAGI. The CDR3 contains 15 residues. The CDR3 sequence is CASSFAGTGYYEQYF. CDR3 sequence (DNA): TGTGCCAGCAGTTTTGCCGGGACAGGATACTACGAGCAGTACTTC.

The chain couples TRBV15 to TRBJ1-1; no definite D call. The V gene lost 0 bases and the J gene lost 12 bases, with 14 bases spanning the gap. Per germline, CDR1 LNHNV and CDR2 YYDKDF (reference sequence). The CDR3 length is 13 residues. The CDR3 reads CATSRDRQVGTFF. CDR3 in DNA: TGTGCCACCAGCAGAGATCGGCAGGTAGGAACTTTCTTT.

As regards this clone: Different DNA sequences within this sample yield the same CDR3. V gene TRBV2 combines with J gene TRBJ1-6; D unresolved. The CDR3 runs to 14 residues. The germline V and J ends were trimmed by 7 bases and 7 bases, with 14 bases remaining between them. CDR1 and CDR2 from the germline V gene are SNHLY and FYNNEI. The CDR3 DNA sequence: TGTGCCAGCAAACCAGGACGTTTGAATTCACCCCTCCACTTT. It specifies CASKPGRLNSPLHF.

This clone was detected once. This chain joins TRBV19 and TRBJ1-6; D might be TRBD1 (5 bases). This CDR3 spans 14 amino acids. Germline V gives CDR1 LNHDA, CDR2 SQIVND (reference sequence). Trimming left V 0 bases short and J 7 bases short, with 7 bases between. CDR3 in amino acids: CASSIDGTNSPLHF. The CDR3 DNA follows: TGTGCCAGTAGTATAGATGGGACCAATTCACCCCTCCACTTT. Combining the CDR3 with reference TRBV19 and TRBJ1-6 gives the whole variable domain DGGITQSPKYLFRKEGQNVTLSCEQNLNHDAMYWYRQDPGQGLRLIYYSQIVNDFQKGDIAEGYSVSREKKESFPLTVTSAQKNPTAFYLCASSIDGTNSPLHFGNGTRLTVT.

The chain carries TRBV5-4 and TRBJ2-1; 7 bases fit TRBD2. The trim removed 7 bases at V and 3 bases at J, leaving 4 bases unmatched. Per the germline V gene, CDR1 is SGHNT and CDR2 is YYREEE (reference sequence). This CDR3 has 13 amino acids. The CDR3 spells CASRGGGYNEQFF. In DNA, the CDR3 is TGTGCCAGCCGCGGCGGGGGCTACAATGAGCAGTTCTTC.

The chain recombines TRBV5-1 with TRBJ2-7, with no clear D. V lost 4 bases and J 3 bases, leaving 23 bases between the germline ends. This CDR3 region has 17 residues. Germline lookup yields CDR1 SGHRS and CDR2 YFSETQ. This chain's CDR3 is CASSPVGDRLRFYEQYF. The CDR3 nucleotides are TGCGCCAGCAGCCCCGTCGGCGACCGACTGAGGTTCTACGAGCAGTACTTC.

This chain uses TRBV27 with TRBJ1-4; unclear D gene. This CDR3 spans 14 amino acids. CDR1 and CDR2 (germline): MNHEY, SMNVEV (reference sequence). V lost 5 bases to trimming and J lost 10 bases, with 17 bases between them. CDR3 DNA: TGTGCCAGCAGTATCCTTTCCTCCTCGGGAAAACTGTTTTTT. This encodes CASSILSSSGKLFF.

This chain uses TRBV15 with TRBJ2-1; D unresolved. Between the trimmed V and J ends, which lost 0 bases and 2 bases, there was a span of 11 bases. Germline V gene sequence: CDR1 LNHNV, CDR2 YYDKDF (reference sequence). The CDR3 totals 16 residues. The CDR3: CATSRDYLAAYNEQFF. DNA of the CDR3: TGTGCCACCAGCAGAGATTATTTAGCAGCCTACAATGAGCAGTTCTTC.

The rearrangement joins TRBV5-1 to TRBJ2-7, with TRBD1 matching over 7 bases. V lost 3 bases, J lost 0 bases, and 9 bases stayed unmatched. Germline CDR1 is SGHRS and CDR2 is YFSETQ. The CDR3 has 16 amino acids. CDR3 residues: CASSSSAGTASYEQYF. The CDR3 DNA reads as TGCGCCAGCAGCTCAAGCGCCGGGACAGCCTCCTACGAGCAGTACTTC. The variable domain in full, with the rest retrieved from reference TRBV5-1 and TRBJ2-7, is KAGVTQTPRYLIKTRGQQVTLSCSPISGHRSVSWYQQTPGQGLQFLFEYFSETQRNKGNFPGRFSGRQFSNSRSEMNVSTLELGDSALYLCASSSSAGTASYEQYFGPGTRLTVT.

Regarding this clone: Different DNA sequences within this sample yield the same CDR3. The rearrangement links TRBV5-1 to TRBJ1-5; D remains unclear. The CDR3 has 13 residues. Trimming stripped 0 bases from V and 1 base from J, with 2 bases between. Germline V gene sequence: CDR1 SGHRS, CDR2 YFSETQ. The CDR3 DNA is TGCGCCAGCAGCTTGGACAGCAATCAGCCCCAGCATTTT. This translates into CASSLDSNQPQHF.

V is TRBV18 and J is TRBJ1-5, with TRBD1 matching over 10 bases. The V and J ends lost 4 bases and 3 bases, in that order; junction bases with no gene match: 6. This CDR3 spans 16 amino acids. Germline CDR1 and CDR2: KGHSH and LQKENI. CDR3 loop: CASSRTGGDINQPQHF. The CDR3 region has the DNA TGTGCCAGCTCACGGACAGGGGGTGATATCAATCAGCCCCAGCATTTT.

This chain joins TRBV2 and TRBJ1-1; 8 bases are shared with TRBD1. Looked up from germline, CDR1 is SNHLY and CDR2 is FYNNEI. The CDR3 is 13 residues long. V dropped 11 bases and J dropped 1; count of bases not matched to a gene: 6. The CDR3 loop reads CAVPGTGNTEAFF. CDR3 in DNA: TGTGCCGTTCCCGGGACAGGGAACACTGAAGCTTTCTTT. The complete variable domain, with remaining parts taken from reference TRBV2 and TRBJ1-1, reads EPEVTQTPSHQVTQMGQEVILRCVPISNHLYFYWYRQILGQKVEFLVSFYNNEISEKSEIFDDQFSVERPDGSNFTLKIRSTKLEDSAMYFCAVPGTGNTEAFFGQGTRLTVV.

The chain carries TRBV7-9 and TRBJ2-5, with D unclear. V gave up 3 bases and J gave up 2 bases, with 10 bases separating them. Germline CDR1 reads SEHNR; CDR2 reads FQNEAQ (reference sequence). The CDR3 totals 14 residues. The CDR3 sequence: CASSFRTDQETQYF. In nucleotides, the CDR3 is TGTGCCAGCAGCTTTAGAACAGATCAAGAGACCCAGTACTTC.

This clone was observed once. The J gene is TRBJ2-1, the V gene TRBV6-1; a possible D gene is TRBD1 (6 bases). V was trimmed by 7 bases and J by 1 base, leaving 14 bases between them. Per the germline V gene, CDR1 is MNHNS and CDR2 is SASEGT. CDR3 length: 15 amino acids. CDR3 sequence: CASIQGTLSYNEQFF. The CDR3 DNA sequence: TGTGCCAGCATCCAGGGGACGTTGTCCTACAATGAGCAGTTCTTC.

The rearrangement joins TRBV5-1 to TRBJ1-1; D call uncertain. In germline, CDR1 is SGHRS, CDR2 YFSETQ. This CDR3 has 14 amino acids. Trimming removed 0 bases from V and 2 bases from J, with 8 bases in between. The CDR3 sequence: CASSLALLNTEAFF. The CDR3 DNA sequence: TGCGCCAGCAGCTTGGCCCTGCTTAACACTGAAGCTTTCTTT.

V is TRBV7-9 and J is TRBJ2-7; D gene unclear. Trimming cost V 2 bases and J 2 bases, with 10 bases left between them. Germline CDR1 reads SEHNR; CDR2 reads FQNEAQ (reference sequence). The CDR3 spans 14 residues. CDR3 DNA: TGTGCCAGCAGCTTACCTGGTCTCACCTACGAGCAGTACTTC. Translated: CASSLPGLTYEQYF.